The 4 T cell receptor beta chains listed next were all sequenced from one sample in a study of spatial heterogeneity in lung cancer. MiXCR was run by TCRdb on the 5' RACE reads, yielding one entry per CDR3 protein. The sample shows about 48,000 distinct CDR3 sequences, 5.3% of them seen only once. Sample time point: sample taken at primary tumor resection. Sequenced here: PBMCs, sampled at surgery. The origin of the receptors is a male donor with early-stage non-small cell lung cancer.

This clonotype has ten or more counts. V and J are TRBV5-1 and TRBJ2-7; perhaps TRBD2 as D (7 bases). Germline assignment: CDR1 SGHRS and CDR2 YFSETQ. The CDR3 runs 16 residues. V lost 4 bases and J lost 1, with 18 bases in between. Here the CDR3 reads CASSEGGVQGSYEQYF. In nucleotides, the CDR3 is TGCGCCAGCAGCGAGGGAGGGGTACAGGGATCCTACGAGCAGTACTTC.

The table lists this clonotype with many counts. The chain is built from TRBV7-3 and TRBJ2-5; 7 bases are shared with TRBD1. The length of the CDR3 is 13 residues. With V trimmed by 8 bases and J by 1 base, 4 bases remained unmatched. The germline CDR1 and CDR2 sequences are SGHTA and FQGTGA. CDR3 residues: CASGRDSQETQYF. CDR3 coding DNA: TGTGCCAGCGGCCGGGACAGCCAAGAGACCCAGTACTTC. The entire variable domain, with the rest obtained from reference TRBV7-3 and TRBJ2-5, is as follows: GAGVSQTPSNKVTEKGKYVELRCDPISGHTALYWYRQSLGQGPEFLIYFQGTGAADDSGLPNDRFFAVRPEGSVSTLKIQRTERGDSAVYLCASGRDSQETQYFGPGTRLLVL.

This clonotype appeared many times. V usage is TRBV7-2 and J usage is TRBJ1-1; D is unclear. The CDR3 has 14 amino acids. Germline V gene lookup returns CDR1 SGHTA and CDR2 FQGNSA. V lost 7 bases to trimming and J lost 4 bases, with 16 bases between them. The CDR3 bases are TGTGCCAGCACCCAAACGACTGGGCGCACTGAAGCTTTCTTT. It specifies CASTQTTGRTEAFF.

On this clonotype itself: This may arise from a read error, as a much more abundant clone is one base away. The J gene is TRBJ2-3, the V gene TRBV12-3 or TRBV12-4, with D uncertain. CDR3 length: 14 amino acids. Trimming stripped 6 bases from V and 2 bases from J, with 12 bases between. CDR3 sequence: CASRWLDFTDTQYF. The CDR3 DNA is TGTGCCAGCAGGTGGCTAGACTTCACAGATACGCAGTATTTT.